The rows below give T cell receptor beta chains drawn from one sample of a study of radiation and T cells in renal cell carcinoma. Only in-frame clones appear in the TCRdb table, and some are missing; sequencing was by immunoSEQ multiplex PCR. Of about 100,000 clones in the sample, about 79% were seen once. This sample comprised blood, obtained from a patient whose treatment included radiotherapy and nephrectomy. The receptors shown here come from a man in his 60s with renal cell carcinoma. The CDR3 runs from the conserved cysteine through the conserved F or W. A D gene is named only where the DNA matches it firmly. Not every row has a clone size; where given, it reads once, few, many or a size class.

TRBV19	TRBJ1-1	TRBD1	.	CASSPGTANTEAFF	TGTGCCAGTAGTCCCGGGACAGCGAACACTGAAGCTTTCTTT
TRBV4-2	TRBJ2-7	TRBD2	.	CASSTTSGSSEQYF	TGTGCCAGCAGCACGACTAGCGGGAGTTCCGAGCAGTACTTC
TRBV7-8	TRBJ2-3	.	.	CASSQGVEGRTDTQYF	TGTGCCAGCAGCCAAGGAGTTGAGGGGCGCACAGATACGCAGTATTTT
TRBV5-1	TRBJ2-1	TRBD2	.	CASSLEVLAGGPSEQFF	TGCGCCAGCAGCTTGGAGGTACTAGCGGGAGGGCCTAGTGAGCAGTTCTTC
TRBV28	TRBJ2-7	TRBD1	once	CASSRSPGQIYEQYF	TGTGCCAGCAGCAGAAGCCCGGGACAGATCTACGAGCAGTACTTC
TRBV30	TRBJ2-7	TRBD1	.	CAWMVPGQGTSYEQYF	TGTGCCTGGATGGTCCCGGGACAGGGGACCTCCTACGAGCAGTACTTC
TRBV28	TRBJ2-3	TRBD1	medium-sized	CASNDGRTGSTDTQYF	TGTGCCAGCAACGATGGAAGGACAGGGAGCACAGATACGCAGTATTTT
TRBV5-6	TRBJ2-5	.	.	CASSSGGVGTQYF	TGTGCCAGCAGCTCAGGCGGGGTAGGAACCCAGTACTTC
TRBV6-5	TRBJ2-3	.	.	CATTRTSTSDTQYF	TGTGCCACTACTAGGACAAGCACGTCAGATACGCAGTATTTT
TRBV30	TRBJ1-1	TRBD1	.	CACRQGSGNLNTEAFF	TGTGCCTGTCGACAGGGGAGTGGAAATCTGAACACTGAAGCTTTCTTT
TRBV6-1	TRBJ2-3	TRBD2	.	CASSGGEGSPDTQYF	TGTGCCAGCAGTGGGGGGGAGGGGAGCCCAGATACGCAGTATTTT
TRBV19	TRBJ1-5	.	.	CASSRTPGDQPQHF	TGTGCCAGTAGTAGGACGCCTGGGGATCAGCCCCAGCATTTT
TRBV13	TRBJ2-1	.	.	CASSQTPRNEQFF	TGTGCCAGCAGCCAAACGCCACGAAATGAGCAGTTCTTC
TRBV6-1	TRBJ1-2	.	.	CASSEAQTVYGYTF	TGTGCCAGCAGTGAAGCGCAGACAGTCTATGGCTACACCTTC
TRBV7-2	TRBJ2-7	.	.	CASSLFLGAEYEQYF	TGTGCCAGCAGCTTGTTCTTGGGCGCGGAATACGAGCAGTACTTC
TRBV27	TRBJ2-2	.	.	CASSLSPARNTGELFF	TGTGCCAGCAGTTTATCCCCTGCCAGGAACACCGGGGAGCTGTTTTTT
TRBV7-9	TRBJ1-3	TRBD1	.	CASSSWTGRNTIYF	TGTGCCAGCAGTTCCTGGACAGGTAGAAACACCATATATTTT